This T cell receptor beta chain was profiled in a study of regulatory T cells in long-lasting Graves disease (dated by TCRdb to the early 2020s). About the full investigation: Newly diagnosed Graves' disease patients had taken antithyroid drugs for less than 3 months. Peripheral blood TCR sequencing and RNA sequencing compared persistent Graves' disease patients with newly diagnosed Graves' disease patients. The study was registered as a clinical trial and conducted in China. TCR sequencing covered about 13 persistent and 20 newly diagnosed Graves' disease patients, around 33 samples in total.

What the research found in general, with its limitations: As a limitation, the authors acknowledged that the small sample size may reduce accuracy. Only peripheral blood was studied, because thyroid tissue, the primary lesion, was inaccessible. TRBV28, TRBJ1-2 and TRBJ2-5 were preferentially used in persistent disease, while TRBV20-1 and TRBJ2-1 were favored in newly diagnosed disease. Persistent patients shared more public clonotypes among themselves (around 3,000) than newly diagnosed patients did (approximately 900). Compared with newly diagnosed patients, patients with persistent Graves' disease had lower TCR Shannon entropy and fewer highly expanded clones, which suggests clonal expansion. Sequencing and analysis were restricted to the TCR beta chain.

The trim is 8 bases for V and 2 bases for J, with a gap of 16 bases between the germline ends. There are 14 amino acids in the CDR3, from cysteine to phenylalanine inclusive. Only the CDR3 DNA stays, 42 bases, in frame from base 1. The germline V gene gives CDR1 as MDHEN and CDR2 as SYDVKM. Libraries came from multiplex PCR. The run used an Illumina HiSeq 4000. CDR3 regions were amplified by Arm-PCR with iRepertoire HTBI primers to construct TCR beta libraries. PCR products were gel purified before sequencing. In the authors' own workflow: A total of roughly 65 TRBV and about 13 TRBJ segments were identified across samples and were used for gene usage analysis of CDR3 amino acid clonotypes. COPE and FqMerger were used to merge filtered high-quality paired reads into contigs. BLAST was used to align contigs to the IMGT TRBV, TRBD and TRBJ reference genes, and CDR3 was defined following IMGT. Highly expanded clones were defined as clonotypes with a frequency above 0.1%. Shannon entropy was used to measure repertoire diversity, and the Gini coefficient was used to measure V-J evenness. Public clonotypes were defined as clonotypes shared by more than one individual. The public sequencing data were trimmed at Q25 with fastp and processed into clonotypes with MiXCR by TCRdb, which kept only in-frame beta chains. Records with the same CDR3 protein are collapsed into one entry carrying the most frequent genes and DNA. TCRdb's processing, not the study's, gives the V and J calls here. The sample profile shows roughly 610,000 distinct CDR3 sequences; roughly 15% of them were found once. About 20% of the sample goes to the ten largest clones.

The time point label, read with the paper, signifies: newly diagnosed GD, antithyroid drugs for less than 3 months. For both TCR sequencing and RNA sequencing, RNA was extracted from PBMCs using TRIzol. The diagnosis of Graves' disease was made according to American Thyroid Association guidelines. The patients came from an endocrinology department in Xi'an, China. Each patient gave 7.5 to 10 milliliters of peripheral blood, collected in an EDTA anticoagulant tube. Ficoll Paque Plus density gradient separation was used to isolate PBMCs, and no further T cell sorting was done. RNA quality was checked with an Agilent 2100 Bioanalyzer and agarose gel, and concentration with a NanoDrop 2000. A word on this clonotype: No cognate antigen has been identified for it. This may arise from a read error, as a much more abundant clone is one base away.

The same data also contributed to another study, on T cells in Graves' hyperthyroidism and ophthalmopathy. The second study also describes: A patient counted as having stable Graves' hyperthyroidism if no progression to ophthalmopathy occurred over 18 months of follow-up. The hyperthyroidism patients were between 18 and 65 years old and newly diagnosed, with a disease duration of less than 2 months. Patients with uncontrolled infections, other autoimmune diseases, pregnancy or lactation were excluded. Clinical symptoms, serum thyroxine and TRAb, thyroid ultrasound, and orbital computed tomography formed the basis for the diagnoses. For the first round of RT-PCR on the TCR CDR3, the HTBI primer set was used together with the Qiagen OneStep RT-PCR kit. Most expanded thyroid clonotypes (frequency above 0.001) were also found in blood, which suggests that blood repertoires may mirror thyroid immune responses. A 13 V-J signature model separated ophthalmopathy from stable hyperthyroidism, with around 91% sensitivity and 81.08% specificity in cross-validation and 80%/75% in testing. In validation, the model predicted progression to ophthalmopathy with over 65% sensitivity and 72% to 85% specificity, a median of about six months before onset. To identify TCR V-J signatures that set the groups apart, the researchers used a discovery cohort of about a hundred patients, made up of 40 to 45 with Graves' ophthalmopathy and about 55 with stable Graves' hyperthyroidism. An independent validation cohort of around 20 hyperthyroidism patients and 17 patients who later progressed to ophthalmopathy tested prospective prediction of ophthalmopathy. For training and testing, the roughly 100 patients in the discovery cohort were randomly divided in a 7:3 ratio. The study also compared thyroid tissue and blood T-cell repertoires from five or six Graves' hyperthyroidism patients. After blood sampling, hyperthyroidism patients were treated with methimazole at a starting dose of 30 mg daily, and ophthalmopathy patients were treated with high-dose intravenous methylprednisolone. Libraries were constructed in a second round of multiplex PCR, after which size selection and purification were carried out. Sequencing of the libraries was done on an Illumina HiSeq2000 using paired-end 100 bp reads. SOAPnuke was used to process the raw data, with reads discarded if the reads contained adapters or uncalled bases, had a mean Phred below 15, or lacked an exact constant-primer or identifier match. High-quality paired reads were merged with COPE v1.2.5, and unique nucleotide sequences were defined as clonotypes. Clonotypes were aligned to IMGT TRBV, TRBD and TRBJ reference segments using MiTCR v1.1. The analysis included only V-J combinations with a frequency above 0.0001, which together covered over 98% of the repertoires. A TCS score was defined as the ratio between F50 (clonal expansion) and ExV (chaos), using BLOSUM62-based TCRdist between CDR3 peptides within each V-J. Welch's t-statistics and random forest reduced roughly 500 V-J features to about 12, which were used in a naive Bayes classifier (R e1071). Sample size was not statistically predetermined, and investigators were not blinded to group allocation. The paper describes TCR Vbeta CDR3 sequencing of more than 120 peripheral blood samples, made up of 40 to 45 ophthalmopathy patients, around 78 hyperthyroidism patients and about 17 progressor patients.

Sequencing used peripheral blood mononuclear cells (PBMCs), obtained at new diagnosis, from a patient treated with antithyroid drugs. The sequence joins TRBV28 to TRBJ2-7, with TRBD1 as a weak D call on 6 bases. The sequence derives from a woman aged 25 to 39 with Graves disease. Donor details come from another sample of the same person, matched by shared clones. The CDR3 protein is CASRRDIVTYEQYF. The DNA is as follows: TGTGCCAGCCGCAGGGACATCGTCACCTACGAGCAGTACTTC.